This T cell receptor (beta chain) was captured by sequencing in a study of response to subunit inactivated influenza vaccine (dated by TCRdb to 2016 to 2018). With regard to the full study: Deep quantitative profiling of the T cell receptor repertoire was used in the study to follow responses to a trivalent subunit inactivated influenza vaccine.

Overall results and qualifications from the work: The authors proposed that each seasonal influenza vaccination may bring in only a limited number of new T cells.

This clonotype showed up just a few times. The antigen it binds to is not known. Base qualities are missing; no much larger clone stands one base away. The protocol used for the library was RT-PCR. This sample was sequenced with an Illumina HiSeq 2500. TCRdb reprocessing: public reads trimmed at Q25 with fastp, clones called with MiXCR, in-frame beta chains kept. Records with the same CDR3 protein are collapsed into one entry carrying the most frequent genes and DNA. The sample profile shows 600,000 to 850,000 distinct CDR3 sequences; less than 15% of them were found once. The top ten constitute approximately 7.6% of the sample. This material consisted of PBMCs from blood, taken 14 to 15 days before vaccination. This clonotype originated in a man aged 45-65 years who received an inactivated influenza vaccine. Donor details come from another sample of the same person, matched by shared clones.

The CDR3 loop reads CASSQDTGHHSPLHF. In nucleotides, the sequence is TGCGCCAGCAGCCAAGATACAGGGCATCATTCACCCCTCCACTTT. The V gene is TRBV4-3 and the J gene is TRBJ1-6, and perhaps TRBD1 as D gene, on 6 matching bases. Counted from cysteine to phenylalanine, this CDR3 has 15 amino acids. Only the CDR3 DNA is retained, 45 bases long and in frame from the first base. Trimming at the junction amounts to 0 bases on V and 8 bases on J, and the germline ends lie 11 bases apart. Taken from the germline V gene, the CDR1 and CDR2 loops are LGHNA and YSLEER.